This T cell receptor (beta chain) stems from a study of blood T cell repertoires in COVID-19. Across the whole study: Acute-phase and convalescent COVID-19 samples originated in the United States, Italy and Spain.

Seattle patient enrollment occurred during active infection, with longitudinal follow-up thereafter. Original analysis: Reference gene primers were amplified, and this amplification served to estimate nucleated cell counts. Here immunoSEQ multiplex PCR was the method, and the copy in TCRdb shows in-frame clones only, minus some. V and J calls and clone size come straight from that table; D and trimming were deduced from the DNA. The sample has about 250,000 clones, about 91% seen once. In germline, CDR1 is SGHNT, CDR2 YENEEA. V was pared by 6 bases and J by 2 bases, with 19 bases between. The CDR3 has 16 residues.

The sequenced material came from peripheral blood. The chain carries TRBV11-3 and TRBJ1-1, with D perhaps matching TRBD1 (6 bases). The TCR originated in a woman in her thirties with COVID-19, enrolled during active disease. The CDR3 DNA sequence: TGTGCCAGCAGAAAAACGATAAGGACAGATAACACTGAAGCTTTCTTT. It encodes CASRKTIRTDNTEAFF.